This T cell receptor beta chain was identified during a study of early T cells in non-severe SARS-CoV-2 infection. TCRdb reprocessed the 5' RACE reads with MiXCR, giving one entry per CDR3 protein. This sample yields more than 20,000 distinct CDR3 sequences, of which 4% to 4.5% are seen a single time; 4.5% to 7% belongs to the top ten. This clonotype was observed a few times. The germline V and J ends were trimmed by 3 bases and 2 bases, with 15 bases remaining between them. The CDR3 is made up of 16 amino acids. Germline CDR1 reads PRHDT; CDR2 reads FYEKMQ (reference sequence). The chain couples TRBV13 to TRBJ2-3; no clear D. Sequenced: whole blood. The clonotype originates from an adult who was a healthcare worker with PCR-confirmed SARS-CoV-2 infection or an uninfected control (not recorded which). The CDR3 reads CASSLAGELNTDTQYF. CDR3 nucleotide sequence: TGTGCCAGCAGCTTGGCCGGAGAGTTGAACACAGATACGCAGTATTTT.